This TCR beta chain was identified during a study of preoperative IRX-2 immunotherapy in early breast cancer. The CDR3 consists of 14 residues. The V and J ends lost 8 bases and 6 bases, in that order; junction bases with no gene match: 4. Germline V lookup: CDR1 LNHNV, CDR2 YYDKDF (reference sequence). Treatment described: preoperative locoregional IRX-2 cytokine immunotherapy. Patients received preoperative, locoregional IRX-2 cytokine immunotherapy in a phase Ib study. TCRdb's table, derived via immunoSEQ multiplex PCR, lists solely in-frame clones and lacks some. The sample shows under 40,000 clones, 85% to 90% of them seen only once. This clone is a singleton in its sample.

This receptor was obtained from a human donor with breast cancer. The genes are TRBV15 and TRBJ2-3, with 14 bases identical to TRBD2. The sample was tumor tissue, taken after IRX-2 immunotherapy. The CDR3 DNA reads TGTGCCACCTCCGGGACTAGCGGGAGTGATACGCAGTATTTT. This translates into CATSGTSGSDTQYF.